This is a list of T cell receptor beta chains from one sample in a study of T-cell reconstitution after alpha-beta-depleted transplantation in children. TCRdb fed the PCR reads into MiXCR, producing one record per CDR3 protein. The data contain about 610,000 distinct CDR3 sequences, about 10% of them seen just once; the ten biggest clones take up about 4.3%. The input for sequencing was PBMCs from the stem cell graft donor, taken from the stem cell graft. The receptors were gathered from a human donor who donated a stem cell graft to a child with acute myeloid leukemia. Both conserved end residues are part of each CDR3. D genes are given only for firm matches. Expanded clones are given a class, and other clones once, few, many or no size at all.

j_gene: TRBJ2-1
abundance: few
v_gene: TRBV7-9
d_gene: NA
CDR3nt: TGTGCCAGCAGCTTGTACCCGAGCTCCTACAATGAGCAGTTCTTC
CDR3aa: CASSLYPSSYNEQFF

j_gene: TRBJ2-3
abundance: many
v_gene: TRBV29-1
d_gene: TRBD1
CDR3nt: TGCAGCGCCGACAGGGGAGCAGATACGCAGTATTTT
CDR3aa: CSADRGADTQYF

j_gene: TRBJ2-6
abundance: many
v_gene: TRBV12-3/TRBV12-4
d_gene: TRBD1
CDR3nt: TGTGCCAGCAGCGGGACAGGGAGGGCCGGGGCCAACGTCCTGACTTTC
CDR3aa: CASSGTGRAGANVLTF

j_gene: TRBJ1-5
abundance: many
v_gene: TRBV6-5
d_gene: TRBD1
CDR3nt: TGTGCCAGCAGTTACGCAAGAAGACAGGGGGCAGGTCAGCCCCAGCATTTT
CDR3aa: CASSYARRQGAGQPQHF

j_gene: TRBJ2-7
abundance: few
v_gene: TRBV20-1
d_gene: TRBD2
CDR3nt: TGCAGTGCTCAGACTAGCGGGAGAAGCGAGCAGTACTTC
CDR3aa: CSAQTSGRSEQYF

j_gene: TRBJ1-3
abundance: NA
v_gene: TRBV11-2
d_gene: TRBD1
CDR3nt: TGTGCCAGCAGCTTAGTCGGACAGGGAGGAAACACCATATATTTT
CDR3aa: CASSLVGQGGNTIYF

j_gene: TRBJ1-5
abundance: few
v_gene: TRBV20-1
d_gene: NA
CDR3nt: TGCAGTGGGACCCCTTCGGGGATGTTTAATCAGCCCCAGCATTTT
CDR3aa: CSGTPSGMFNQPQHF

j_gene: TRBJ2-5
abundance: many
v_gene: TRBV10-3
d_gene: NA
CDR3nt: TGTGCCATCAGTGAGGGGGAAGAGACCCAGTACTTC
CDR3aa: CAISEGEETQYF

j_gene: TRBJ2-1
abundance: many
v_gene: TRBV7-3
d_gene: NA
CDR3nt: TGTGCCAGCAGCTTACTGCGCCGCCTATCTTGGAATGAGCAGTTCTTC
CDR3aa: CASSLLRRLSWNEQFF

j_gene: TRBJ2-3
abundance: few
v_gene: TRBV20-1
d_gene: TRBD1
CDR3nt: TGCAGTGCTAGAGGACTCCAGACCGAGGGGACAGGCACAGATACGCAGTATTTT
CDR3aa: CSARGLQTEGTGTDTQYF

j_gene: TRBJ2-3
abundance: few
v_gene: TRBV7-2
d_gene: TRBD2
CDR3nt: TGTGCCAGCAGCTCTAACAGCGGGAGAAGGACAGATACGCAGTATTTT
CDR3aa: CASSSNSGRRTDTQYF

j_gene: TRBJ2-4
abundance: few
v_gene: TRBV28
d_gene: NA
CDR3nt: TGTGCCAGCAACAGGGAGAACATTCAGTACTTC
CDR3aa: CASNRENIQYF

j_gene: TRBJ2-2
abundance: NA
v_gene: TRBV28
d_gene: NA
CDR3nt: TGTGCCAGCAAGAGGGGATCCTCGACCGGGGAGCTGTTTTTT
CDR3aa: CASKRGSSTGELFF

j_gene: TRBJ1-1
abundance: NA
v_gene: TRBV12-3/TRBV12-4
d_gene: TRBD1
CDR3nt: TGTGCCAGCAGTTTGGGGACAGGGAGATTGAACACTGAAGCTTTCTTT
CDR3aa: CASSLGTGRLNTEAFF

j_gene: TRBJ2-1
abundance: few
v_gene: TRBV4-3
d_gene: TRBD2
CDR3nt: TGCGCCAGCAGCCAAGATGTGGCGGGGGCCTACAATGAGCAGTTCTTC
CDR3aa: CASSQDVAGAYNEQFF

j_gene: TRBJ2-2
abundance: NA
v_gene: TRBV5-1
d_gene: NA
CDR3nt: TGCGCCAGCAGCTTGGCAGTGGAGCTGTTTTTT
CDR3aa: CASSLAVELFF

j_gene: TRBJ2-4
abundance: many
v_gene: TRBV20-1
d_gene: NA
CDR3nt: TGCAGTGCTAGAGAGAACAGGGATGGGGCCAAAAACATTCAGTACTTC
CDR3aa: CSARENRDGAKNIQYF

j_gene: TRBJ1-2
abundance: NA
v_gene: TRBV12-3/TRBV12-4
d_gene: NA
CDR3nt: TGTGCCAGCAGTAAACGGGAAAACTATGGCTACACCTTC
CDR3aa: CASSKRENYGYTF

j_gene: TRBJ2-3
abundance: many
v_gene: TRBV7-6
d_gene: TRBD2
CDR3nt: TGTGCCAGCAGCTTAGCCCCAGCGGGACTGGATACGCAGTATTTT
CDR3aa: CASSLAPAGLDTQYF

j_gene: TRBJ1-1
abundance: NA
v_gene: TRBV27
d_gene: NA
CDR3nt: TGTGCCAGAGGAACCGCAGGGTTCGAAGCTTTCTTT
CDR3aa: CARGTAGFEAFF

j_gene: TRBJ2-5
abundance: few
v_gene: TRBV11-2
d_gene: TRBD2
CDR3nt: TGTGCCAGCAGTTCCCCGCAGGAACTAGCGGGCCTGTACCAAGAGACCCAGTACTTC
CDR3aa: CASSSPQELAGLYQETQYF

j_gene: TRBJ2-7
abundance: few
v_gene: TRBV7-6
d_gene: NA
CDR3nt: TGTGCCAGCAGCTTAGCGGATTTAAGAGGAGCGGGTAAATACGAGCAGTACTTC
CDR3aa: CASSLADLRGAGKYEQYF

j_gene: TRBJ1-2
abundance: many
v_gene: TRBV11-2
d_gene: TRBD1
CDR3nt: TGTGCCAGCAGCTTAGATATCCCGGACAGGGCTAACTATGGCTACACCTTC
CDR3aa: CASSLDIPDRANYGYTF

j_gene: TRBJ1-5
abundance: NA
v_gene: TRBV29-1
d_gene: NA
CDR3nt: TGCAGCGTTGCGGAGTCAGTGGGCCAGCCCCAGCATTTT
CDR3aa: CSVAESVGQPQHF

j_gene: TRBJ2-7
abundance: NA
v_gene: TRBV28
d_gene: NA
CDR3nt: TGTGCCACCAGTCGAGTACCGTCGACCTACGAGCAGTACTTC
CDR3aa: CATSRVPSTYEQYF

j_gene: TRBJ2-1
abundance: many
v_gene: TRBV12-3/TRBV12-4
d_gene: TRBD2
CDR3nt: TGTGCCAGCAGAACCGGGACTAGCGGTTACAATGAGCAGTTCTTC
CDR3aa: CASRTGTSGYNEQFF

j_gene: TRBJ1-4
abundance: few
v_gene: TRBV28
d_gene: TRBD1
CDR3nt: TGTGCCAGCAGTTTAAGCCCCGACAGGGGGCCAACTAATGAAAAACTGTTTTTT
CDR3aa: CASSLSPDRGPTNEKLFF

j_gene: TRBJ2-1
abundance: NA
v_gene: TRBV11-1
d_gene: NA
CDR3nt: TGTGCCAGCAGCTTCGAGGGTGCCTACAATGAGCAGTTCTTC
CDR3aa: CASSFEGAYNEQFF

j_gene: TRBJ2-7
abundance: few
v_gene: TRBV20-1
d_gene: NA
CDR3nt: TGCAGTGCTAATGATCCAGCGGACTACGAGCAGTACTTC
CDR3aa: CSANDPADYEQYF

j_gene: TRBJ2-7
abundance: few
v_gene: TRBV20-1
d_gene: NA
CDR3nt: TGCAGTGCTAGAGATTCGGCTAGCGCGAACTACGAGCAGTACTTC
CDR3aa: CSARDSASANYEQYF

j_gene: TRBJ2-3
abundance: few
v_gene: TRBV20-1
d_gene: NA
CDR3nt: TGCAGTGCCCGAAACGGGGCAACACCCACAGATACGCAGTATTTT
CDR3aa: CSARNGATPTDTQYF

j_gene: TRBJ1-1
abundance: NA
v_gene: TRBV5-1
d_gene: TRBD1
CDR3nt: TGCGCCAGCAGCGTGACAGGGCTACAAAACACTGAAGCTTTCTTT
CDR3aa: CASSVTGLQNTEAFF

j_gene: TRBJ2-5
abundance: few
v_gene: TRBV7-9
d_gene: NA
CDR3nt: TGTGCCAGCAGCTTATCACCAGGTTCCACCCGAGAGACCCAGTACTTC
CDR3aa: CASSLSPGSTRETQYF

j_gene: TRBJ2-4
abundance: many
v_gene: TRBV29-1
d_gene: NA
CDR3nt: TGCAGCGCCGTTGGAGGGACGAACATTCAGTACTTC
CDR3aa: CSAVGGTNIQYF

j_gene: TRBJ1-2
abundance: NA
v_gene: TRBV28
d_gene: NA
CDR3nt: TGTGCCAGCAGTTTAGAGCACGATCGCTACACCTTC
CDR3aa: CASSLEHDRYTF

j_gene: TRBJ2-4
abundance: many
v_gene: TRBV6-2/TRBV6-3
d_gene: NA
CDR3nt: TGTGCCAGCAGTTACCGCGCGGGCGGGAACATTCAGTACTTC
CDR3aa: CASSYRAGGNIQYF

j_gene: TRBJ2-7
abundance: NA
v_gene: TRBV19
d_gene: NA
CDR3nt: TGTGCCAGTAGCAGTATCGGACCCACCTACGAGCAGTACTTC
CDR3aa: CASSSIGPTYEQYF

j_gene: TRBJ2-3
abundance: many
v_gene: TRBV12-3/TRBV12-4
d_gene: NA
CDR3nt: TGTGCCAGCAGTTTACTAGGGTTCACAGATACGCAGTATTTT
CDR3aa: CASSLLGFTDTQYF

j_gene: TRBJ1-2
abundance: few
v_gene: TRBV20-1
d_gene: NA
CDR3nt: TGCAGTGCTAGAGAGGGGGCCCCCCGTGGCTACACCTTC
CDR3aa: CSAREGAPRGYTF

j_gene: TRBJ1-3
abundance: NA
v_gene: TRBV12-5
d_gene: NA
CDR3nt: TGTGCTAGTGGTTTGGTACCCCCTGAAGGAAACACCATATATTTT
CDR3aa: CASGLVPPEGNTIYF

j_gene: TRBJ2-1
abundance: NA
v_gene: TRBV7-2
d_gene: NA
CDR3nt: TGTGCCAGCAGCTTAAGGGCAAACTACAATGAGCAGTTCTTC
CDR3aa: CASSLRANYNEQFF